This T cell receptor beta chain originates from a study of control samples from healthy donors and cancer patients. Assay: immunoSEQ multiplex PCR; the TCRdb copy retains only in-frame clones and omits some. In the table there are about 44,000 clones, about three quarters of which are singletons. The receptor's source is a male donor with melanoma. Sequencing was performed on formalin-fixed, paraffin-embedded tissue.

The chain's CDR3 is CATHTGYRGSQEPGNTIYF. Here the CDR3 DNA reads TGTGCCACCCACACCGGGTACAGGGGTAGCCAAGAGCCTGGAAACACCATATATTTT. The chain uses TRBV10-3 and TRBJ1-3; 7 bases align to TRBD1. CDR3 length: 19 amino acids. CDR1 and CDR2 (germline): ENHRY, SYGVKD. The trim removed 10 bases at V and 2 bases at J, leaving 23 bases unmatched.